Listed below are T cell receptor beta chains from one sample, sequenced in a study of cytotoxic CD8 clonotypes in ibrutinib-treated CLL. This table comes from immunoSEQ multiplex PCR, and its TCRdb copy is limited to in-frame clones, with some not included. This sample has tens of thousands of clones, with 56% found just once. Sample: PBMCs, taken after 24 months of ibrutinib treatment. The source is a human donor with chronic lymphocytic leukemia. CDR3s include the opening cysteine and the closing phenylalanine or tryptophan.

>TRBV7-9|TRBJ2-3
CASSLGGARTDTQYF
>TRBV5-4|TRBJ2-3
CASSLVRLGDTQYF
>TRBV4-2|TRBJ2-3
CASSQGLAGGMNTQYF
>TRBV7-2|TRBJ2-1
CASSLTSGREQFF
>TRBV13|TRBJ1-2
CASSGRFGYTF
>TRBV11-3|TRBJ1-4
CASKRSGNEKLFF
>TRBV2|TRBJ2-1
CASRVGLVSRNEQFF
>TRBV5-6|TRBJ2-1
CASSPILAGVGNEQFF
>TRBV30|TRBJ2-6
CAWSAGRATLSGANVLTF
>TRBV6-1|TRBJ2-7
CASSPGTAYEQYF
>TRBV28|TRBJ1-1
CASGFGYRTQAFF
>TRBV5-1|TRBJ2-5
CASRGVSGETQYF
>TRBV2|TRBJ1-2
CASEGQGNYGYTF
>TRBV28|TRBJ2-1
CASRQSSYNEQFF
>TRBV18|TRBJ2-1
CASSPLERTSYNEQFF
>TRBV27|TRBJ1-5
CASSLWPNQPQHF
>TRBV6-1|TRBJ1-1
CASRGRPEAFF
>TRBV28|TRBJ2-7
CASSLTGGISEQYF
>TRBV5-6|TRBJ1-2
CASGPQGSDYGYTF
>TRBV9|TRBJ1-2
CASSVGGRNYGYTF
>TRBV5-1|TRBJ2-3
CASSLVRLTDTQYF
>TRBV4-1|TRBJ2-1
CASSQDPIGTPSSYNEQFF
>TRBV30|TRBJ2-7
CAWSSLSGSSPYEQYF
>TRBV5-1|TRBJ1-1
CASSADPSKAFF
>TRBV5-1|TRBJ1-4
CASSLGGSEKLFF
>TRBV5-6|TRBJ1-2
CASSFGTNYGYTF
>TRBV2|TRBJ1-2
CASSEARGHGYTF
>TRBV13|TRBJ1-4
CASSLGEKLFF
>TRBV1|TRBJ2-1
CTSILAGEGVRDEQFF